This T cell receptor beta chain appears in the sequencing data of a study of blood T cell repertoires in COVID-19. Participants reported their clinical history, and cohort assignment relied on those reports. This CDR3 is built from 16 residues. V dropped 1 base and J dropped 3; count of bases not matched to a gene: 3. Germline loops: CDR1 SGHTA, CDR2 FQGNSA. Using immunoSEQ multiplex PCR, the repertoire was profiled, and TCRdb retains in-frame clones only, with some absent. The sample records 250,000 or so clones, 83% being singletons. This chain joins TRBV7-2 and TRBJ2-1, with 10 bases matching TRBD2. Sequenced input: PBMCs or T cells enriched from blood (not recorded which). The sequence derives from a woman aged 40-49 years who had been exposed to COVID-19. The CDR3 nucleotides are TGTGCCAGCAGCTTAGAATCTAGCGGGGGCTACAATGAGCAGTTCTTC. The encoded protein is CASSLESSGGYNEQFF.